This is a list of T cell receptor beta chains from one sample in a study of T cell repertoires in cytomegalovirus infection. TCRdb re-analysed the reads in MiXCR, keeping a single row per CDR3 protein. The sample shows a few hundred thousand distinct CDR3 sequences, about 13% of them seen only once. The specimen was PBMCs. The source is a human donor in good health (CMV status not recorded). Some clones in this sample may be carry-over from other donors' samples. The CDR3 runs from the conserved cysteine through the conserved F or W. Size tells how often a clone was seen (once, few, many) or the class of an expanded clone, and some rows leave it out.

>TRBJ2-5|NA|TRBV7-8
CASSGQGTSGRRQETQYF
>TRBJ2-5|NA|TRBV20-1
CSARELGTQYF
>TRBJ2-1|few|TRBV20-1
CSASDKAEQFF
>TRBJ2-7|NA|TRBV2
CASSGEDRSYEQYF
>TRBJ1-1|NA|TRBV29-1
CSVEYSLMNTEAFF
>TRBJ2-7|NA|TRBV29-1
CSVGGGPEQYF
>TRBJ2-2|NA|TRBV11-2
CASSLPFSPELFF
>TRBJ2-7|NA|TRBV12-3/TRBV12-4
CASSLLVAGGPVEQYF
>TRBJ2-1|many|TRBV7-2
CASSPFKNEQFF
>TRBJ2-1|many|TRBV6-2/TRBV6-3
CASSGIRAGAPNEQFF
>TRBJ2-3|many|TRBV7-2
CASSPIPSGGAGTQYF
>TRBJ1-2|few|TRBV28
CASCPGRPNYGYTF
>TRBJ2-3|many|TRBV7-8
CASSPSQRTQYF
>TRBJ1-3|many|TRBV28
CASRGGGAGNTIYF
>TRBJ1-6|few|TRBV5-5
CASSEGYSPLHF
>TRBJ1-2|few|TRBV20-1
CSARDLTGSRYTF
>TRBJ2-5|few|TRBV20-1
CSASYRGQETQYF
>TRBJ1-6|few|TRBV20-1
CTFQGVGNSPLHF
>TRBJ2-7|few|TRBV29-1
CSVEPNNSLDPYEQYF
>TRBJ1-1|few|TRBV6-6
CASSTSWEGGEAFF
>TRBJ2-1|few|TRBV6-6
CASNDRGQYNEQFF
>TRBJ1-5|many|TRBV7-2
CASSLSWFQPQHF
>TRBJ1-5|NA|TRBV20-1
CSATPGNQPQHF
>TRBJ1-6|NA|TRBV20-1
CSARAGTVNSPLHF
>TRBJ2-2|few|TRBV5-5
CASSFGTTTGELFF
>TRBJ2-1|few|TRBV19
CASSMLGNEQFF
>TRBJ2-5|few|TRBV15
CATSRGTSGRSETQYF
>TRBJ2-7|few|TRBV2
CASRSLPYEQYF
>TRBJ2-7|few|TRBV28
CASLPSGLAGISYEQYF
>TRBJ2-7|many|TRBV6-2/TRBV6-3
CATRDGNPYEQYF
>TRBJ2-1|many|TRBV7-4
CASGARTASNEQFF
>TRBJ2-3|NA|TRBV19
CASSMGARELQYF
>TRBJ2-1|NA|TRBV6-1
CASSLRTSGGAGEQFF
>TRBJ1-5|few|TRBV6-8
CASGTGGGGPQHF
>TRBJ2-7|few|TRBV20-1
CSASDGRSYEQYF
>TRBJ2-7|once|TRBV20-1
CSARDTGSYEQYF
>TRBJ1-1|few|TRBV18
CASSPISVNTEAFF
>TRBJ2-5|few|TRBV12-5
CASGPGQGGLRTQYF
>TRBJ1-2|NA|TRBV24-1
CATSDFRPSSSNYGYTF
>TRBJ1-2|many|TRBV7-2
CASSLVTTDGYTF
>TRBJ1-3|few|TRBV27
CASSPSGGYSGNTIYF
>TRBJ2-1|NA|TRBV15
CATSEGLAGQFF
>TRBJ2-7|many|TRBV7-2
CASSLSGTYYEQYF
>TRBJ1-1|few|TRBV11-1
CASSLAGPLNTEAFF
>TRBJ2-5|NA|TRBV5-1
CASSWGQVQETQYF
>TRBJ1-1|NA|TRBV29-1
CSVAMSTGADTEAFF
>TRBJ1-5|many|TRBV28
CASSSRTNGRFQPQHF
>TRBJ1-5|NA|TRBV19
CASRQFNSNQPQHF
>TRBJ2-7|few|TRBV6-5
CASSKGELGSYEQYF
>TRBJ1-6|many|TRBV28
CASSFRTGASPLHF
>TRBJ2-7|NA|TRBV12-3/TRBV12-4
CASRGNQIYEQYF
>TRBJ1-1|few|TRBV4-1
CASSQEDSVGPEAFF
>TRBJ1-5|many|TRBV7-8
CASSVRERNQPQHF